The 9 T cell receptor beta chains reported below all come from one sample, sequenced in a study of CD8+CD57+ T cells in acquired aplastic anemia. TCR beta VDJ and CDR3 profiling used genomic DNA as template. TCRdb called the reads again in MiXCR, with one record for every CDR3 protein. The sample lists about 81,000 distinct CDR3 sequences; around 44% were seen once. What was sequenced was sorted CD4+, CD8+, or CD8+CD57+ T cells (not recorded which) from PBMCs. The receptors stem from a human donor in good health, serving as a control.

This clonotype has a count of ten or more. This rearrangement joins TRBV29-1 to TRBJ2-2, with D unclear. The V and J ends lost 3 bases and 5 bases respectively, with 7 bases between them. The CDR3 covers 12 residues. The V gene's germline CDR1 is SQVTM and CDR2 ANQGSEA. CDR3: CSVDLLTGELFF. CDR3 DNA sequence: TGCAGCGTTGACCTCTTAACCGGGGAGCTGTTTTTT.

The rearrangement uses TRBV7-9 and TRBJ1-4, with 11 bases aligning to TRBD1. The J segment lost 13 bases and the V segment lost 5 bases, leaving 9 bases of the junction unmatched. The CDR3 runs to 14 residues. Per the germline V gene, CDR1 is SEHNR and CDR2 is FQNEAQ (reference sequence). CDR3 loop: CASSGTGGRGALFF. The CDR3 DNA is TGTGCCAGCAGCGGGACAGGGGGAAGGGGTGCACTGTTTTTT.

The chain has TRBV9 and TRBJ1-2; a weak D match, TRBD1 (5 bases). Trimming stripped 0 bases from V and 4 bases from J, with 10 bases between. Germline lookup yields CDR1 SGDLS and CDR2 YYNGEE. CDR3 length equals 14 residues. As DNA, the CDR3 is TGTGCCAGCAGCGTAGGTCAGGGACTCTATGGCTACACCTTC. Its translation is CASSVGQGLYGYTF. Full variable domain (rest looked up from reference TRBV9 and TRBJ1-2): DSGVTQTPKHLITATGQRVTLRCSPRSGDLSVYWYQQSLDQGLQFLIQYYNGEERAKGNILERFSAQQFPDLHSELNLSSLELGDSALYFCASSVGQGLYGYTFGSGTRLTVV.

This clonotype showed up many times. The J gene is TRBJ1-2, the V gene TRBV7-9; no clear D. The CDR3 is 12 residues long. V lost 1 base and J 6 bases, leaving 6 bases between the germline ends. CDR1 is SEHNR, CDR2 FQNEAQ, per germline (reference sequence). CDR3 sequence reads: CASSLVANGYTF. CDR3 nucleotides: TGTGCCAGCAGCTTAGTAGCAAATGGCTACACCTTC.

This clonotype has ten or more counts. This chain connects TRBV19 to TRBJ2-7; a possible D gene is TRBD1 (6 bases). The V end lost 8 bases, the J end lost 4 bases, and 18 bases lay between the germline ends. Germline V gives CDR1 LNHDA, CDR2 SQIVND (reference sequence). The CDR3 totals 14 residues. In DNA, the CDR3 is TGTGCCAGTTCTCCAGGGGCTTTGTTTTACGAGCAGTACTTC. It yields the protein CASSPGALFYEQYF.

The chain is built from TRBV7-2 and TRBJ2-3; 7 bases align to TRBD2. The germline gives CDR1 SGHTA, CDR2 FQGNSA. The J segment lost 6 bases and the V segment lost 0 bases, leaving 9 bases of the junction unmatched. This CDR3 comprises 16 residues. The CDR3 is CASSLAPTGGRDTQYF. For the CDR3, the DNA is TGTGCCAGCAGCTTAGCCCCAACGGGGGGACGCGATACGCAGTATTTT.

The chain uses TRBV10-2 and TRBJ1-6, with 8 nucleotides matching TRBD1. Trimming cost V 6 bases and J 10 bases; bases outside gene matches: 5. Germline assignment: CDR1 WSHSY and CDR2 SAAADI. This CDR3 contains 13 residues. The CDR3 is CASRDRAESPLHF. CDR3 DNA sequence: TGCGCCAGCAGGGACAGGGCGGAATCACCCCTCCACTTT.

The chain joins TRBV19 to TRBJ1-2; D is undetermined. The length of the CDR3 is 12 residues. Trimming removed 7 bases from V and 2 bases from J, with 8 bases in between. CDR1 is LNHDA, CDR2 SQIVND, per germline (reference sequence). CDR3 amino acids: CASTTLNYGYTF. The CDR3 DNA reads as TGTGCCAGTACCACCCTCAACTATGGCTACACCTTC.

The chain recombines TRBV25-1 with TRBJ2-1; 7 nucleotides agree with TRBD2. Germline trimming cut 6 bases from V and 8 bases from J; bases unmatched to any gene: 10. The CDR3 loop spans 14 amino acids. Germline V gene sequence: CDR1 MGHDK, CDR2 SYGVNS. CDR3 sequence reads: CASSFGLVGDEQFF. CDR3 sequence (DNA): TGTGCCAGCAGCTTCGGACTAGTTGGCGATGAGCAGTTCTTC.